Below, 7 T cell receptor beta chains from the same sample are listed, as sequenced in a study of blood T cell repertoires in COVID-19. Repertoires were generated with immunoSEQ multiplex PCR, while TCRdb's copy carries only in-frame clones and drops some. The sample lists about 140,000 clones; about nine tenths were seen once. The sequenced sample consisted of PBMCs or T cells enriched from blood (not recorded which). These receptors were obtained from a man aged 55 to 70 who had recovered from COVID-19.

This clone was detected once. The V gene is TRBV27, the J gene TRBJ2-3; D is perhaps TRBD2 (5 bases). Germline loops: CDR1 MNHEY, CDR2 SMNVEV (reference sequence). This CDR3 is 13 amino acids long. Trimming removed 8 bases from V and 0 bases from J, with 9 bases in between. This CDR3 reads CASGRGSTDTQYF. DNA for the CDR3: TGTGCCAGCGGACGGGGTAGCACAGATACGCAGTATTTT.

This clone occurred once. The CDR3 reads CASSIALAGTYEQYF. As DNA, the CDR3 is TGTGCCAGTAGTATAGCACTAGCGGGGACCTACGAGCAGTACTTC. The gene calls are TRBV19 and TRBJ2-7; 10 nucleotides agree with TRBD2. V lost 1 base to trimming and J lost 2 bases; unmatched junction nucleotides: 2. The CDR3 loop spans 15 amino acids. Germline V lookup: CDR1 LNHDA, CDR2 SQIVND (reference sequence).

This chain links TRBV7-9 with TRBJ1-3, with TRBD1 matching 12 bases. J lost 0 bases, V lost 5 bases, and 11 bases had no gene match. This CDR3 contains 19 residues. Per the germline V gene, CDR1 is SEHNR and CDR2 is FQNEAQ (reference sequence). The CDR3 sequence is CASSPEGTGGRRSGNTIYF. The CDR3 nucleotides are TGTGCCAGCAGCCCTGAAGGGACAGGGGGCCGACGCTCTGGAAACACCATATATTTT.

The chain employs TRBV5-1 and TRBJ1-1; 12 bases agree with TRBD1. The CDR3 consists of 16 residues. Germline trimming cut 4 bases from V and 5 bases from J; bases unmatched to any gene: 9. Germline values: CDR1 SGHRS, CDR2 YFSETQ. CDR3 region: CASSPGTGGAGTEAFF. In DNA, the CDR3 is TGCGCCAGCAGCCCTGGGACAGGGGGCGCGGGGACTGAAGCTTTCTTT.

The chain uses TRBV28 and TRBJ2-7; D unclear. Trimming left V 2 bases short and J 0 bases short, with 8 bases between. The CDR3 is 14 amino acids. Per the germline V gene, CDR1 is MDHEN and CDR2 is SYDVKM. As DNA, the CDR3 is TGTGCCAGCAGTTTAGAGCTGAGCTCCTACGAGCAGTACTTC. This sequence encodes CASSLELSSYEQYF.

V usage is TRBV28 and J usage is TRBJ1-6; 7 bases fit TRBD1. Trimming removed 6 bases from V and 1 base from J; junction bases left unmatched: 3. Germline V CDR1 and CDR2: MDHEN, SYDVKM. The CDR3 runs to 15 residues. CDR3 bases: TGTGCCAGCAGCCCGGACAGGTCCTATAATTCACCCCTCCACTTT. It translates to CASSPDRSYNSPLHF.

The rearrangement links TRBV5-5 to TRBJ2-7, with 9 bases matching TRBD2. In germline, CDR1 is SGHKS, CDR2 YYEKEE (reference sequence). CDR3 length: 15 residues. V trimming: 2 bases; J trimming: 3 bases; junction bases outside the gene matches: 6. CDR3 nucleotides: TGTGCCAGCAGCTTATTAGCGGGGGTGAACTACGAGCAGTACTTC. Translated: CASSLLAGVNYEQYF.